The TCR beta chain under discussion was sequenced for a study of CD8 T cells in Susac syndrome. A quantity of about 0.5 to 1 ug RNA underwent reverse transcription using random hexamers. TCRdb called the immunoSEQ multiplex PCR reads again in MiXCR, with one record for every CDR3 protein. This sample yields some 170,000 distinct CDR3 sequences, of which just over 90% are seen a single time; approximately 0.14% belongs to the top ten. Trimming took 6 bases from V and 4 from J, leaving 12 bases between them. This CDR3 has 14 residues. The TCR comes from a human donor in good health. This sequence joins TRBV12-3 or TRBV12-4 and TRBJ2-2; D perhaps matches TRBD1 (6 bases). The sequencing input was CD4+ T cells from PBMCs. CDR3 DNA sequence: TGTGCCAGCAGCCCAGGGGCGTTCACCGGGGAGCTGTTTTTT. This translates into CASSPGAFTGELFF.